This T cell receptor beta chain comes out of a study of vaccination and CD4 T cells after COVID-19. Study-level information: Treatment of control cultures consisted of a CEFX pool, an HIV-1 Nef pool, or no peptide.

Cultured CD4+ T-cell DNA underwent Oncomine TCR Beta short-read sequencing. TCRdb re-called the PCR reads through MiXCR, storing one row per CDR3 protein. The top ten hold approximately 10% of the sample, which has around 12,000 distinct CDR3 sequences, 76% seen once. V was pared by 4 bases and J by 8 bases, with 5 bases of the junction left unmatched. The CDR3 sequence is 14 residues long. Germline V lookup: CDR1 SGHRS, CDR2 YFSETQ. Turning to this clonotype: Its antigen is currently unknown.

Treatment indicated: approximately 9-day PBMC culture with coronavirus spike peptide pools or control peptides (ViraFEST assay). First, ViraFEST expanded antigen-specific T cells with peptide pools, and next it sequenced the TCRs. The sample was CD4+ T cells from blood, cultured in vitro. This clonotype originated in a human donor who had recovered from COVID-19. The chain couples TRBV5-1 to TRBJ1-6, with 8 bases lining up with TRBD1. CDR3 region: CASSGRTGYSPLHF. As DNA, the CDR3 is TGCGCCAGCAGCGGTCGGACAGGGTATTCACCCCTCCACTTT.